This T cell receptor beta chain was found in a study of CD8+ T cells in alopecia areata (dated by TCRdb to the late 2010s). In the study overall: The treated patients took part in an open-label pilot trial in which moderate-to-severe alopecia areata was treated with oral tofacitinib at 5 to 10 mg twice daily. On the human side, TCRbeta sequencing was run on scalp tissue and on sorted CD4+ and CD8+ peripheral blood T cells from healthy controls and from alopecia areata patients with either patchy or totalis/universalis disease. In treated patients, disease severity was measured using the SALT score, which gives the percentage of scalp surface area affected. Scalp clonality was compared across normal scalp (n=4), patchy alopecia areata scalp (n=8), and alopecia totalis/universalis scalp (n=8). RNA was extracted with the PAXgene miRNA kit for fixed scalp, the miRNeasy kit for PBMCs, and the RNeasy kit for mouse skin. Tofacitinib-treated patients had biopsies at baseline and at 4 and 24 weeks of treatment, with a later scalp biopsy in several patients. Tofacitinib was given for 6 to 18 months, followed by 6 months of follow-up off drug to assess delayed response and recurrence. TCRbeta CDR3 regions were amplified by immunoSEQ multiplex PCR with 35 Vbeta forward and 13 Jbeta reverse primers. The study used high-throughput TCRbeta sequencing to examine T cell clonal expansion in alopecia areata, in both the C3H/HeJ mouse model and human patients. Points the paper makes about the study in general: Because the treated cohort was small and had only one nonresponder, larger studies are needed to examine links between baseline CD8+ expansion and response. Many expanded lesional clones were found to persist in scalp and blood during tofacitinib treatment, and relapse after treatment cessation may be partly explained by this persistence. Unlike mouse skin, where gammadelta T cells dominate, normal human skin contains resident alphabeta T cells that get sequenced too, which complicates analysis of the scalp TCR repertoire. Compared with mice, TCR sequences shared between patients were less clear, possibly partly because of HLA diversity across the patient population. Tofacitinib significantly decreased scalp clonality and the number of expanded CD8+ clones among the top 100 scalp clones. Higher clonality and more expanded CD8+ clones were observed in lesional scalp than in normal scalp, particularly in alopecia totalis/universalis, a finding suggestive of antigenic drive.

In light of the paper, this sample's time point label describes: less than 30 weeks on oral tofacitinib. The treatment or condition tag for this specimen amounts to: oral pan-JAK inhibitor, 5-10 mg twice daily. Lesional scalp punch biopsies and peripheral blood were obtained from alopecia areata patients. PBMCs were isolated by density centrifugation and stained for CD3, CD4 and CD8, after which CD4+ and CD8+ T cells were sorted on a FACSAria. Libraries were made using the immunoSEQ multiplex PCR assay. RNA was extracted from all samples and reverse transcribed into cDNA as template for TCR sequencing. First-strand cDNA was synthesized with SuperScript III using a 2:1 mix of oligo-dT and random hexamers. Amplification bias was assessed with a synthetic immune receptor repertoire, and residual bias was removed computationally. In the original analysis: Raw reads were preprocessed to remove errors, and CDR3 was defined by IMGT conventions from the conserved cysteine to phenylalanine. Clonality was computed by normalizing Shannon entropy by log2 of the number of productive unique TCRs and subtracting the result from 1. Scalp TCRbeta sequences were cross-referenced with sorted blood CD4 and CD8 repertoires so that the CD4 or CD8 identity of scalp clones could be inferred. Imported from immuneACCESS, the table was reduced by TCRdb to in-frame sequences with V and J called. These copies leave out some clones; in studies compared against another copy, an unresolved V gene accounts for under half, and the cause of the remainder is not known. V and J calls and clone size are as listed in that table; D and trimming were resolved from the DNA. For this sample the table gives some 100,000 clones, of which 44% were detected only once. Around 20% of the sample is in the top ten clones.

The CDR3 starts with the cysteine, ends with the phenylalanine, and has 11 residues. Solely the CDR3 DNA is kept, with 33 bases framed from the first base. CDR1 DFQATT and CDR2 SNEGSKA were looked up in the germline V gene (reference sequence). V sheds 5 bases and J sheds 16 bases, leaving 18 bases between their ends. With respect to this clone: Its antigen is still unknown. Qualities for individual bases were not recorded, and no much larger clone is one base off.

The sequencing used CD8+ T cells sorted from blood, collected at week 24, from a patient treated with tofacitinib. The rearranged segments are TRBV20-1 and TRBJ2-4, with the D gene not confidently named. The receptor was derived from a human donor with alopecia areata. CDR3 reads: CSAPQLLINYF. The nucleotides read TGCAGTGCTCCCCAATTGTTAATTAACTACTTC.